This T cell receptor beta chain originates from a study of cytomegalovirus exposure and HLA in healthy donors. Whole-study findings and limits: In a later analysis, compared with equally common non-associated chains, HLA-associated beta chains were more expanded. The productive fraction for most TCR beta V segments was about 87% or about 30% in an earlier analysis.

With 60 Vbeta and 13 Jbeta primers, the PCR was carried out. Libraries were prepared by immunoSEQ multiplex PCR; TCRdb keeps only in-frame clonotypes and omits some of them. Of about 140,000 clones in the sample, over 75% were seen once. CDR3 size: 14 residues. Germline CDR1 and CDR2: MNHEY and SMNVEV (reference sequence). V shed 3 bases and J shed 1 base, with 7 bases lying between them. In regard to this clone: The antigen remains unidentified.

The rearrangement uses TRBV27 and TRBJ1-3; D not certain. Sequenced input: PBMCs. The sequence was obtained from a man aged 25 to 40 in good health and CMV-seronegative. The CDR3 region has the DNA TGTGCCAGCAGTTTTAGAGTTTCTGGAAACACCATATATTTT. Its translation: CASSFRVSGNTIYF.